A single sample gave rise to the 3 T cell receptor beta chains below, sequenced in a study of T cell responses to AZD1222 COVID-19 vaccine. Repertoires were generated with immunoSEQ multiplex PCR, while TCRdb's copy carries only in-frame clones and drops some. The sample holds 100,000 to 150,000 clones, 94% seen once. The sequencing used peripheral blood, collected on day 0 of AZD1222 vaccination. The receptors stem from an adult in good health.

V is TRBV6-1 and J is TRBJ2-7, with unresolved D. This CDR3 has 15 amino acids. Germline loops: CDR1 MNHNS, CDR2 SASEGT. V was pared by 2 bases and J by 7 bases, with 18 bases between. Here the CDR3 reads CASSETPGPFREQYF. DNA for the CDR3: TGTGCCAGCAGTGAAACCCCTGGACCCTTCAGGGAGCAGTACTTC.

The CDR3 nucleotides are TGCGCCAGCAGCCGGTTAGCGGGAGGGCCCTACGAGCAGTACTTC. It encodes CASSRLAGGPYEQYF. The chain couples TRBV4-3 to TRBJ2-7; 11 bases are shared with TRBD2. Germline assignment: CDR1 LGHNA and CDR2 YSLEER. V lost 4 bases and J lost 2; bases outside the gene matches: 4. The CDR3 extends over 15 amino acids.

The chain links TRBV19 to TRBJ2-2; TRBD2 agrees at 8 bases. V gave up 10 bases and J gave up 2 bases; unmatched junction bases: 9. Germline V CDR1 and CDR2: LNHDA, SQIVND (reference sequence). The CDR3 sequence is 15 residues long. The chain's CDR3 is CATSPGLVNTGELFF. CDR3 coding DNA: TGTGCCACCAGCCCGGGACTAGTTAACACCGGGGAGCTGTTTTTT.